These 15 T cell receptor beta chains came from one sample sequenced in a study of T cells in Graves' hyperthyroidism and ophthalmopathy (dated by TCRdb to between 2018 and 2020). Preparation of the library involved multiplex PCR. For sequencing, an Illumina HiSeq 2000 was employed. The TCR beta CDR3 regions were amplified from the RNA transcripts. The TCR CDR3 was subjected to a first round of RT-PCR using the HTBI primer set and the Qiagen OneStep RT-PCR kit. TCRdb handled the public reads itself, with Q25 trimming in fastp and clone calling in MiXCR, and kept productive beta chains. Entries that share a CDR3 protein sequence are merged under the most common genes and DNA. In all, the sample holds 300,000 to 350,000 distinct CDR3 sequences, and roughly 18% of those were seen once. The top ten clonotypes cover about 53% of the sample. The sequenced sample was blood. These receptors all come from a woman in her fifties or sixties with Graves' hyperthyroidism.

Many counts were recorded for this clonotype. The chain combines TRBV2 with TRBJ2-3; the D gene could be TRBD1 or TRBD2 (6 bases each). Looked up from germline, CDR1 is SNHLY and CDR2 is FYNNEI. The V end lost 3 bases, the J end lost 4 bases, and 11 bases lay between the germline ends. This CDR3 contains 14 residues. Written as DNA, the CDR3 is TGTGCCAGCAGTGACAGGGGCGGGGCAGATACGCAGTATTTT. Residues: CASSDRGGADTQYF.

This clonotype was observed a few times. The chain is built from TRBV24-1 and TRBJ2-3; 10 bases agree with TRBD2. V was clipped by 0 bases and J by 1 base; unmatched bases: 0. This CDR3 has 16 amino acids. Germline V gives CDR1 KGHDR, CDR2 SFDVKD. The DNA of the CDR3 is TGTGCCACCAGTGATTTGGGGACTAGCGGCACAGATACGCAGTATTTT. Protein product: CATSDLGTSGTDTQYF.

The chain has TRBV5-1 and TRBJ1-2; 7 positions agree with TRBD1. The CDR3 runs 15 residues. Germline V gives CDR1 SGHRS, CDR2 YFSETQ. J gave up 8 bases and V 3 bases, and 13 bases lay outside the gene matches. The CDR3 protein is CASSSASTGFPGYTF. In nucleotides, the CDR3 is TGCGCCAGCAGCTCAGCTTCGACAGGGTTTCCCGGCTACACCTTC. Based on the CDR3 plus reference TRBV5-1 and TRBJ1-2, the full variable domain is KAGVTQTPRYLIKTRGQQVTLSCSPISGHRSVSWYQQTPGQGLQFLFEYFSETQRNKGNFPGRFSGRQFSNSRSEMNVSTLELGDSALYLCASSSASTGFPGYTFGSGTRLTVV.

This chain connects TRBV30 to TRBJ1-2; 11 nucleotides match TRBD1. CDR1 is GTSNPN and CDR2 is SVGIG in the germline V gene (reference sequence). J was trimmed by 8 bases and V by 3 bases; bases with no gene match: 11. CDR3 length equals 15 residues. CDR3 coding DNA: TGTGCCTGGAGACCTCCCGGGACAGGGGGGGAAGGCTACACCTTC. Amino acid sequence: CAWRPPGTGGEGYTF. The full variable domain, its missing parts supplied by reference TRBV30 and TRBJ1-2, is SQTIHQWPATLVQPVGSPLSLECTVEGTSNPNLYWYRQAAGRGLQLLFYSVGIGQISSEVPQNLSASRPQDRQFILSSKKLLLSDSGFYLCAWRPPGTGGEGYTFGSGTRLTVV.

This clonotype was seen many times. This chain links TRBV5-1 with TRBJ2-5; D is possibly TRBD1 (5 bases). Trimming took off 5 bases at V and 0 bases at J, with 8 bases between the two ends. CDR3 length: 13 amino acids. CDR1 and CDR2 from the germline V gene are SGHRS and YFSETQ. The CDR3 DNA is TGCGCCAGCAGGGACACGTACCAAGAGACCCAGTACTTC. Translated, it gives CASRDTYQETQYF.

This clonotype was seen just once. The chain joins TRBV19 to TRBJ2-7, with no clear D. CDR3 size: 15 residues. Trimming shortened V by 5 bases and J by 1 base, and 15 bases separated the two germline ends. The V gene's germline CDR1 is LNHDA and CDR2 SQIVND (reference sequence). Written as DNA, the CDR3 is TGTGCCAGTAGTTCCCGCTCTGGGGAATCCTACGAGCAGTACTTC. It yields the protein CASSSRSGESYEQYF.

This chain links TRBV12-3 or TRBV12-4 with TRBJ2-7; 9 bases agree with TRBD1. The CDR3 length is 22 residues. V shed 6 bases and J 0 bases; nucleotides not matched to a gene: 27. Here the CDR3 reads CASSAGTGFDRTIENISYEQYV. The CDR3 nucleotides read TGTGCCAGCAGCGCCGGGACAGGGTTCGACCGAACGATCGAAAACATCTCCTACGAGCAGTACGTC.

The table lists this clonotype with many counts. This chain connects TRBV6-1 to TRBJ2-7; no definite D call. V lost 10 bases and J lost 7, with 17 bases in between. Germline V CDR1 and CDR2: MNHNS, SASEGT. CDR3 length: 12 residues. In DNA form, the CDR3 reads TGTGCCACCGGCCCCCGGATGGGAGAGCAGTACTTC. Amino acids: CATGPRMGEQYF.

Only a few counts were recorded for this clonotype. The V call is TRBV5-4, the J call TRBJ1-1; D is undetermined. Between the trimmed V and J ends, which lost 1 base and 1 base, there was a span of 8 bases. CDR3 length equals 14 residues. The germline CDR1 and CDR2 sequences are SGHNT and YYREEE (reference sequence). CDR3 sequence (DNA): TGTGCCAGCAGCTTGTTTTCAGGGAACACTGAAGCTTTCTTT. This codes for CASSLFSGNTEAFF.

The V gene is TRBV11-2, the J gene TRBJ2-1, with D perhaps matching TRBD2 (5 bases). This CDR3 contains 13 residues. CDR1 SGHAT and CDR2 FQNNGV come from the germline V gene. Trimming took off 5 bases at V and 7 bases at J, with 12 bases between the two ends. CDR3 in amino acids: CASSPDWENEQFF. DNA for the CDR3: TGTGCCAGCAGCCCGGACTGGGAGAATGAGCAGTTCTTC. Based on the CDR3 plus reference TRBV11-2 and TRBJ2-1, the full variable domain is EAGVAQSPRYKIIEKRQSVAFWCNPISGHATLYWYQQILGQGPKLLIQFQNNGVVDDSQLPKDRFSAERLKGVDSTLKIQPAKLEDSAVYLCASSPDWENEQFFGPGTRLTVL.

This clonotype was seen a few times. This chain connects TRBV7-3 to TRBJ2-7, with D unresolved. Germline CDR1 is SGHTA and CDR2 is FQGTGA. Trimming removed 1 base from V and 2 bases from J, with 12 bases in between. The CDR3 runs to 15 residues. The CDR3 reads CASSLRAKGPYEQYF. In DNA, the CDR3 is TGTGCCAGCAGCTTAAGGGCTAAGGGCCCCTACGAGCAGTACTTC.

In its sample, this clonotype was seen many times. J is TRBJ2-7 and V is TRBV3-1; 7 nucleotides agree with TRBD1. The CDR3 runs 15 residues. The germline CDR1 and CDR2 sequences are LGHDT and YNNKEL (reference sequence). The junction had 8 bases not matched to a gene; V was cut back by 3 bases and J by 3 bases. Here the CDR3 reads CASSQGPGGHYEQYV. The DNA for the CDR3 is TGTGCCAGCAGCCAGGGGCCAGGGGGACACTACGAGCAGTACGTC.

The chain carries TRBV3-1 and TRBJ1-1; weak D call: TRBD1 (5 bases). V was cut by 2 bases and J by 4 bases, with 11 bases left in between. CDR3 length: 14 residues. From germline, CDR1 is LGHDT and CDR2 YNNKEL (reference sequence). CDR3 amino acids: CASSQKGTGTEAFF. CDR3 DNA: TGTGCCAGCAGCCAAAAGGGGACCGGCACTGAAGCTTTCTTT. The entire variable domain, with the rest obtained from reference TRBV3-1 and TRBJ1-1, is as follows: DTAVSQTPKYLVTQMGNDKSIKCEQNLGHDTMYWYKQDSKKFLKIMFSYNNKELIINETVPNRFSPKSPDKAHLNLHINSLELGDSAVYFCASSQKGTGTEAFFGQGTRLTVV.

This clonotype was recorded at least ten times. This chain's CDR3 is CASRPRGRETQYF. In DNA, the CDR3 is TGTGCCAGCAGGCCGCGGGGGCGAGAGACCCAGTACTTC. The chain uses TRBV7-8 and TRBJ2-5; D is possibly TRBD2 (7 bases). In germline, CDR1 is SGHVS, CDR2 FQNEAQ. Trimming pared 6 bases from V and 4 bases from J, leaving 12 bases between. This CDR3 comprises 13 residues.

The table lists this clonotype with a few counts. The chain uses TRBV6-1 and TRBJ2-3, with TRBD2 as a possible D gene (6 bases). Germline loops: CDR1 MNHNS, CDR2 SASEGT. CDR3 length equals 12 residues. Trimming stripped 6 bases from V and 4 bases from J, with 8 bases between. The CDR3 DNA follows: TGTGCCAGCAGGGGGGGACCAGATACGCAGTATTTT. It yields the protein CASRGGPDTQYF.